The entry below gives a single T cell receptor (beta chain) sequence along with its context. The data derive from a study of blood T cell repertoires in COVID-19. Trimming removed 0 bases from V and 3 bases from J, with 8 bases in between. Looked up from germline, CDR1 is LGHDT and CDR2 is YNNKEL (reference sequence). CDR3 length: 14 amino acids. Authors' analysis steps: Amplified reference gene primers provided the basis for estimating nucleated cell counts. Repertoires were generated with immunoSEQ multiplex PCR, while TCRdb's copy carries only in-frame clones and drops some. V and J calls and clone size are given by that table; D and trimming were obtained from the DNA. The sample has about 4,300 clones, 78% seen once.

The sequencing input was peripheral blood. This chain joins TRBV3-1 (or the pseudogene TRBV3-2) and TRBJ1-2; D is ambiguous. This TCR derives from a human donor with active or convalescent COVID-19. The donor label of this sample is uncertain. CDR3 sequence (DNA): TGTGCCAGCAGCCAAGAGTCACAGCACTATGGCTACACCTTC. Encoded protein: CASSQESQHYGYTF.